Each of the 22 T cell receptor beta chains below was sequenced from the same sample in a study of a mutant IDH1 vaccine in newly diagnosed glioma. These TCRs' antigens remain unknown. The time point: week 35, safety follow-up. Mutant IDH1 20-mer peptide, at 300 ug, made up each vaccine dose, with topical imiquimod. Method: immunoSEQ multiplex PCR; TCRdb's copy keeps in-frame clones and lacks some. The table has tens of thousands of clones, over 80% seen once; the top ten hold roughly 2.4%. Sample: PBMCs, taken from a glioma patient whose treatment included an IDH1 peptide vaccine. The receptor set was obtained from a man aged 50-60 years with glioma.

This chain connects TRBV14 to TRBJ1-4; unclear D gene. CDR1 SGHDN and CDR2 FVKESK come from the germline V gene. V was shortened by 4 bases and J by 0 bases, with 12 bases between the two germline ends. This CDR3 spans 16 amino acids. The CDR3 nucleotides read TGTGCCAGCAGCCTACGACGGGCTGCAACTAATGAAAAACTGTTTTTT. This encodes CASSLRRAATNEKLFF.

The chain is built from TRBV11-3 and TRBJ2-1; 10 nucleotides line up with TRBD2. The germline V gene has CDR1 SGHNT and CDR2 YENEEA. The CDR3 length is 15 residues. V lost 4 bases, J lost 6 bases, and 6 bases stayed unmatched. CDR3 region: CASSSGSGRANEQFF. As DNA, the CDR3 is TGTGCCAGCAGCTCGGGCAGCGGGAGGGCCAATGAGCAGTTCTTC.

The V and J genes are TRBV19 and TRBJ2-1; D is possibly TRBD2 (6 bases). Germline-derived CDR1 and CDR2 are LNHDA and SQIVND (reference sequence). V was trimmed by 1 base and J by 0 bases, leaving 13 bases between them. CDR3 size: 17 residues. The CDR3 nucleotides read TGTGCCAGTAGTATAGGGTCGGGAGAAGACTCCTACAATGAGCAGTTCTTC. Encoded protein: CASSIGSGEDSYNEQFF.

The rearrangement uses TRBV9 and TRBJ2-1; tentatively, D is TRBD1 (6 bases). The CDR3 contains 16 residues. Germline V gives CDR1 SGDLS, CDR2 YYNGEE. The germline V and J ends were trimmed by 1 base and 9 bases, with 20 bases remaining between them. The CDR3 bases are TGTGCCAGCAGCGTACGCCACAGGGCTGAACCGACTGAGCAGTTCTTC. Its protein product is CASSVRHRAEPTEQFF.

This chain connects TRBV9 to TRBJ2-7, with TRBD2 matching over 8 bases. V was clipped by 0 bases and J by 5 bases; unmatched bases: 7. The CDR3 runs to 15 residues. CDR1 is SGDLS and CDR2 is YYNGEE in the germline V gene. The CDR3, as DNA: TGTGCCAGCAGCGTAGTCGGGAGGGCCGTAGACGAGCAGTACTTC. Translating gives CASSVVGRAVDEQYF.

CDR3 in DNA: TGTGCCAGCAGCCAAGTGGTGACAGGGGATACTACCTACGAGCAGTACTTC. Its protein product is CASSQVVTGDTTYEQYF. This chain links TRBV4-2 with TRBJ2-7, with 8 bases fitting TRBD1. Trimming at V came to 1 base and at J to 2 bases, leaving 10 bases not matched to a gene. Germline V gene lookup returns CDR1 LGHNA and CDR2 YNFKEQ. CDR3 size: 17 residues.

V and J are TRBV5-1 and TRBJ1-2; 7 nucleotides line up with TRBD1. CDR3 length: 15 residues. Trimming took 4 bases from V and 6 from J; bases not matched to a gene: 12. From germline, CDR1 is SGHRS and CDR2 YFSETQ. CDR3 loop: CASSPNAQGRDGYTF. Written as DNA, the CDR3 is TGCGCCAGCAGCCCGAATGCACAGGGGCGGGATGGCTACACCTTC.

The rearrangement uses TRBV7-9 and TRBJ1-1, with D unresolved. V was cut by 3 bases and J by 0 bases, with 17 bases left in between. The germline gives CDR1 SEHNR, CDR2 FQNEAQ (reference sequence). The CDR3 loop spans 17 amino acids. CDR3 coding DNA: TGTGCCAGCAGCTTTCCCGCAGCGCAAAGTATGAACACTGAAGCTTTCTTT. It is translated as CASSFPAAQSMNTEAFF.

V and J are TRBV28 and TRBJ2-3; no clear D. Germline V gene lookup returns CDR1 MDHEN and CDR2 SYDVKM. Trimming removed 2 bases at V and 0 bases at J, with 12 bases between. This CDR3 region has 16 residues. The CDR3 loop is CASSLNGWVSTDTQYF. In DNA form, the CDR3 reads TGTGCCAGCAGTTTAAACGGTTGGGTGAGCACAGATACGCAGTATTTT.

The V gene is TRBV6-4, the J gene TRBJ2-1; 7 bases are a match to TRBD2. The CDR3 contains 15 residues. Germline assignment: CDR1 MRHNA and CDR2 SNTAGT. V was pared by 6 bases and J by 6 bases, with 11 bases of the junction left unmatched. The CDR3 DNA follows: TGTGCCAGCAGCCCGCTCGCGGGAGAAGGCAATGAGCAGTTCTTC. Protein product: CASSPLAGEGNEQFF.

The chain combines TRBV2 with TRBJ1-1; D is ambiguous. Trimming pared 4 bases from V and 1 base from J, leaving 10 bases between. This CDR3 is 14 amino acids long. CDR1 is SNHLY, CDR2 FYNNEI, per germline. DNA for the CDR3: TGTGCCAGCAGTGCGCTGGGTTCGAACACTGAAGCTTTCTTT. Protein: CASSALGSNTEAFF.

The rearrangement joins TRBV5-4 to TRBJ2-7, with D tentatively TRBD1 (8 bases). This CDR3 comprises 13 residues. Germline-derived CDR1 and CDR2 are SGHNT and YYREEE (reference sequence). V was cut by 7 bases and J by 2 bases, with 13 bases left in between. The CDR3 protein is CASGGDRTYEQYF. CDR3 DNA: TGTGCCAGCGGGGGGGACAGGACCTACGAGCAGTACTTC.

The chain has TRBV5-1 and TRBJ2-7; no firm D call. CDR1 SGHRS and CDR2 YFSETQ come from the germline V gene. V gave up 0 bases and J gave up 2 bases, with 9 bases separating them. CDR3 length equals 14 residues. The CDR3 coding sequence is TGCGCCAGCAGCTTGGATCACGGCACCTACGAGCAGTACTTC. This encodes CASSLDHGTYEQYF.

The CDR3 loop is CATNSGLSGANSPLHF. The CDR3 DNA reads as TGTGCCACCAACTCTGGACTGTCCGGAGCGAATTCACCCCTCCACTTT. This chain connects TRBV15 to TRBJ1-6; D gene ambiguous. This CDR3 has 16 residues. Germline V gives CDR1 LNHNV, CDR2 YYDKDF (reference sequence). V shed 7 bases and J shed 7 bases, with 20 bases lying between them.

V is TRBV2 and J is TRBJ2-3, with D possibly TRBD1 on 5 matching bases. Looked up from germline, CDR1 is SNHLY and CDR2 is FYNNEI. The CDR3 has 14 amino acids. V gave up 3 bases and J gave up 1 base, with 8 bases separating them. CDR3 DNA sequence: TGTGCCAGCAGTGAGGGCAGGGGCACAGATACGCAGTATTTT. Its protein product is CASSEGRGTDTQYF.

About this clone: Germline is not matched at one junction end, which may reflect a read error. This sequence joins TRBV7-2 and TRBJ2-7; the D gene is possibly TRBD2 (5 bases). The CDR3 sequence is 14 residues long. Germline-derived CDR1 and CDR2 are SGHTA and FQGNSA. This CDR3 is CASSSGLAGKKANF. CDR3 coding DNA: TGTGCCAGCAGCTCCGGGTTGGCCGGGAAAAAGGCTAACTTC.

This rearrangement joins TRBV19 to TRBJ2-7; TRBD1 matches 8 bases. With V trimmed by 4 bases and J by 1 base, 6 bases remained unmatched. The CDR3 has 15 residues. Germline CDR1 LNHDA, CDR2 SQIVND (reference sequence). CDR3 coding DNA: TGTGCCAGTAGTACCCGGGACAGGTTTTCCTACGAGCAGTACTTC. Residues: CASSTRDRFSYEQYF.

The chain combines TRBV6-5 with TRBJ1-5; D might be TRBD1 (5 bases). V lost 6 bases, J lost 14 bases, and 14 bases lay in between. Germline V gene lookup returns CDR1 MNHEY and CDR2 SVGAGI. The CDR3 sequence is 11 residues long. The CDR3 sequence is CASRKDKAEHF. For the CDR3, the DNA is TGTGCCAGCAGAAAGGACAAGGCGGAGCATTTT.

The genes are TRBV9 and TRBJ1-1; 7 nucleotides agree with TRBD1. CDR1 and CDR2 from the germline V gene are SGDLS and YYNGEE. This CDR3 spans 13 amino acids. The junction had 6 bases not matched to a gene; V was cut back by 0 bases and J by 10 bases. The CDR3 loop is CASSVADRARAFF. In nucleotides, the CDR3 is TGTGCCAGCAGCGTAGCTGACAGGGCCCGAGCTTTCTTT.

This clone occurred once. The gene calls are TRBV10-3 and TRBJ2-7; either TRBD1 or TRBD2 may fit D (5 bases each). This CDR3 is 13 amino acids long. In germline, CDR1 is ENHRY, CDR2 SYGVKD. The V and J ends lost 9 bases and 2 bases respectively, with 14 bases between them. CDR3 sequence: CAIGAKLAYEQYF. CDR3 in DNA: TGTGCCATAGGGGCCAAACTAGCCTACGAGCAGTACTTC.

The chain's CDR3 is CASSFQPPGTSGGARSYEQYF. The CDR3 DNA follows: TGTGCCAGCAGTTTTCAGCCCCCAGGGACTAGCGGGGGGGCACGGTCCTACGAGCAGTACTTC. The chain links TRBV27 to TRBJ2-7, with 16 bases that match TRBD2. J gave up 1 base and V 3 bases, and 15 bases lay outside the gene matches. Germline assignment: CDR1 MNHEY and CDR2 SMNVEV (reference sequence). The CDR3 has 21 amino acids.

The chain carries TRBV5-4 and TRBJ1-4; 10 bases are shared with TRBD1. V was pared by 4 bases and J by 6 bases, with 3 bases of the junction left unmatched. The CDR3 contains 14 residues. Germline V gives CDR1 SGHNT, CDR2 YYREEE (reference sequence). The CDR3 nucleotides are TGTGCCAGCAGCCCCGGGACAGGGGATGAAAAACTGTTTTTT. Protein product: CASSPGTGDEKLFF. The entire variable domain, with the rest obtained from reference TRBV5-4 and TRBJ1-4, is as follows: ETGVTQSPTHLIKTRGQQVTLRCSSQSGHNTVSWYQQALGQGPQFIFQYYREEENGRGNFPPRFSGLQFPNYSSELNVNALELDDSALYLCASSPGTGDEKLFFGSGTQLSVL.